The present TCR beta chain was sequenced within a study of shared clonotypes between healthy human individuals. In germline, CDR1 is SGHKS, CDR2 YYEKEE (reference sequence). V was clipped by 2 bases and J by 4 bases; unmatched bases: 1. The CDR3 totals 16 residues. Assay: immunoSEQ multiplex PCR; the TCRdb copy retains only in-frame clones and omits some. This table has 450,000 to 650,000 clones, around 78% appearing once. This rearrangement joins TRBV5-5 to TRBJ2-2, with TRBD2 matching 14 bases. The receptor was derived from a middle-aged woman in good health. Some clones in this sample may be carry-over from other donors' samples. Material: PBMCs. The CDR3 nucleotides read TGTGCCAGCAGCTTAGGGACTAGCGGGAGCACCGGGGAGCTGTTTTTT. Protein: CASSLGTSGSTGELFF.